The clone carrying this T cell receptor (beta chain) was observed a handful of times. The data originate from a study of blood T cell repertoires in COVID-19. Study in general: Collection of acute and convalescent COVID-19 samples took place in the United States, Italy and Spain. T cells, B-cell-depleted T cells, or PBMCs provided the cDNA or gDNA that served as material.

Trimming left V 2 bases short and J 3 bases short, with 8 bases between. Per the germline V gene, CDR1 is SGHNT and CDR2 is YYREEE (reference sequence). The CDR3 loop spans 14 amino acids. Cohort 3 recovered donors had two negative PCRs, clearance, or symptom resolution. Clones were sequenced by immunoSEQ multiplex PCR, and TCRdb holds only the in-frame ones, with some missing. The table includes under 200,000 clones, roughly four fifths detected once. The clonotype originates from a man between 50 and 59 years old who had recovered from COVID-19. Sequenced sample: PBMCs or T cells enriched from blood (not recorded which). The rearrangement links TRBV5-4 to TRBJ1-4, with D possibly being TRBD1 (5 bases). The CDR3 protein is CASSLGGANEKLFF. The CDR3 DNA sequence: TGTGCCAGCAGCTTAGGAGGGGCTAATGAAAAACTGTTTTTT.